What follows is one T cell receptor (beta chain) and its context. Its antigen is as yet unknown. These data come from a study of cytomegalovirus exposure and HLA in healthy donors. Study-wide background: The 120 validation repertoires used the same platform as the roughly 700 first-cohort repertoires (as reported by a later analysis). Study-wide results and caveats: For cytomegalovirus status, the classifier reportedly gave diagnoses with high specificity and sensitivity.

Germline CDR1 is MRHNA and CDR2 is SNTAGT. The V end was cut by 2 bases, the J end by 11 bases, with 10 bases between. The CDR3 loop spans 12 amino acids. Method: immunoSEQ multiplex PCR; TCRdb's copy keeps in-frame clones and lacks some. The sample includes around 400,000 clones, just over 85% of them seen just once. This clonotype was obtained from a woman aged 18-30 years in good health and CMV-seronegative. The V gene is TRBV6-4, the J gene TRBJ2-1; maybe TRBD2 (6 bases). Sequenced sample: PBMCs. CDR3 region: CASSDGGLKQFF. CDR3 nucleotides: TGTGCCAGCAGTGACGGGGGACTTAAGCAGTTCTTC.